Shown below are 23 T cell receptor beta chains from a single sample sequenced in a study of blood T cell repertoires in COVID-19. Some clones are missing from TCRdb's copy, which holds only in-frame ones; the method was immunoSEQ multiplex PCR. This sample has around 69,000 clones, with 75% to 85% found just once. Sequenced material: peripheral blood. The receptors were gathered from a man between 45 and 60 years old with acute or convalescent COVID-19.

The chain employs TRBV5-6 and TRBJ2-1, with 11 positions matching TRBD2. Trimming cost V 4 bases and J 3 bases; bases outside gene matches: 3. The CDR3 length is 15 residues. The germline V gene has CDR1 SGHDT and CDR2 YYEEEE. CDR3: CASSLTSGGYNEQFF. In DNA form, the CDR3 reads TGTGCCAGCAGCCTTACTAGCGGGGGCTACAATGAGCAGTTCTTC.

The chain uses TRBV6-1 and TRBJ2-7, with TRBD1 matching over 9 bases. CDR1 and CDR2 from the germline V gene are MNHNS and SASEGT. The V and J ends lost 2 bases and 4 bases, in that order; junction bases with no gene match: 3. The CDR3 consists of 14 residues. The chain's CDR3 is CASSETGGGYEQYV. The CDR3, as DNA: TGTGCCAGCAGTGAAACAGGGGGCGGTTACGAGCAGTACGTC.

This chain connects TRBV24-1 to TRBJ2-1, with D maybe TRBD2 (7 bases). Germline CDR1 and CDR2: KGHDR and SFDVKD. The CDR3 length is 14 residues. Trimming removed 4 bases from V and 7 bases from J, with 13 bases in between. The CDR3 DNA sequence: TGTGCCACCAGTGAGGGGGGGCAGACAAATGAGCAGTTCTTC. It specifies CATSEGGQTNEQFF.

The chain employs TRBV15 and TRBJ2-5; 8 nucleotides match TRBD1. J was trimmed by 7 bases and V by 0 bases; bases with no gene match: 4. This CDR3 has 14 amino acids. Germline V gene lookup returns CDR1 LNHNV and CDR2 YYDKDF (reference sequence). The CDR3 DNA sequence: TGTGCCACCAGCAGAGATTATCAGGGGGCGACCCAGTACTTC. Translated: CATSRDYQGATQYF.

The chain employs TRBV4-1 and TRBJ1-1, with D possibly matching TRBD1 (6 bases). Germline V lookup: CDR1 MGHRA, CDR2 YSYEKL. V lost 2 bases to trimming and J lost 2 bases, with 15 bases between them. The CDR3 sequence is 16 residues long. CDR3 in DNA: TGCGCCAGCAGCCAAAGGGCGGCAGGGGAAAACACTGAAGCTTTCTTT. Translation gives CASSQRAAGENTEAFF.

This clone showed up just once. V gene TRBV2 combines with J gene TRBJ2-7, with 7 bases matching TRBD2. Trimming cost V 3 bases and J 3 bases; bases outside gene matches: 2. The CDR3 has 13 amino acids. The germline CDR1 and CDR2 sequences are SNHLY and FYNNEI. The CDR3 bases are TGTGCCAGCAGTGATCGGACTAGCTACGAGCAGTACGTC. Translating gives CASSDRTSYEQYV.

The V gene is TRBV4-1, the J gene TRBJ2-4; a weak D match, TRBD1 (5 bases). V shed 0 bases and J shed 6 bases, with 12 bases lying between them. The CDR3 is made up of 15 amino acids. Germline CDR1 MGHRA, CDR2 YSYEKL. CDR3 in amino acids: CASSQDRQGVNIQYF. The DNA for the CDR3 is TGCGCCAGCAGCCAAGATCGTCAGGGTGTAAACATTCAGTACTTC.

CDR3 residues: CASRNTASTNEKLFF. CDR3 DNA sequence: TGTGCCAGCAGAAATACAGCTTCAACTAATGAAAAACTGTTTTTT. The V and J genes are TRBV6-5 and TRBJ1-4; no definite D call. Germline loops: CDR1 MNHEY, CDR2 SVGAGI. Deletions cut 6 bases from V and 0 bases from J, with 11 bases between. This CDR3 region has 15 residues.

The rearrangement uses TRBV5-1 and TRBJ2-3, with TRBD2 identical over 7 bases. V shed 4 bases and J 4 bases; nucleotides not matched to a gene: 6. The CDR3 extends over 14 amino acids. CDR1 is SGHRS and CDR2 is YFSETQ in the germline V gene. This CDR3 reads CASSMGLLPDTQYF. Written as DNA, the CDR3 is TGCGCCAGCAGCATGGGACTACTCCCAGATACGCAGTATTTT.

The chain carries TRBV21-1 and TRBJ2-7; the table's D call, TRBD1, was not checked against the DNA. TRBV21-1 is labeled a pseudogene. This CDR3 spans 14 amino acids. The chain's CDR3 is CASSRRQGAGEQYF. The DNA for the CDR3 is TGTGCCAGCAGCAGAAGACAGGGGGCTGGCGAGCAGTACTTC.

The rearrangement joins TRBV18 to TRBJ1-1, with D perhaps matching TRBD1 (5 bases). Looked up from germline, CDR1 is KGHSH and CDR2 is LQKENI. This CDR3 is 14 amino acids long. V dropped 3 bases and J dropped 1 base, with 9 bases sitting between them. Here the CDR3 DNA reads TGTGCCAGCTCACCGGCAGGGCAGAACACTGAAGCTTTCTTT. Protein product: CASSPAGQNTEAFF.

This sequence joins TRBV11-2 and TRBJ2-2; D unclear. V lost 1 base and J 4 bases, leaving 10 bases between the germline ends. Germline V gene sequence: CDR1 SGHAT, CDR2 FQNNGV. The CDR3 extends over 15 amino acids. In DNA form, the CDR3 reads TGTGCCAGCAGCTTAGGACACTCAACCACCGGGGAGCTGTTTTTT. Translation gives CASSLGHSTTGELFF. The full variable domain, completed using reference TRBV11-2 and TRBJ2-2, is EAGVAQSPRYKIIEKRQSVAFWCNPISGHATLYWYQQILGQGPKLLIQFQNNGVVDDSQLPKDRFSAERLKGVDSTLKIQPAKLEDSAVYLCASSLGHSTTGELFFGEGSRLTVL.

The J gene is TRBJ1-2, the V gene TRBV11-2, with a possible D match to TRBD1 (5 bases). The ends were cut back, 6 bases at V and 5 bases at J, with 13 bases in the middle. There are 13 residues in the CDR3. Per germline, CDR1 SGHAT and CDR2 FQNNGV. CDR3 sequence: CASSAQADYGYTF. In DNA, the CDR3 is TGTGCCAGCAGTGCACAGGCGGATTATGGCTACACCTTC.

The chain uses TRBV27 and TRBJ2-5; no reliable D call. Trimming stripped 5 bases from V and 2 bases from J, with 9 bases between. This CDR3 contains 13 residues. The germline gives CDR1 MNHEY, CDR2 SMNVEV (reference sequence). CDR3 sequence (DNA): TGTGCCAGCAGTGCTCGGTGGCAAGAGACCCAGTACTTC. Translation: CASSARWQETQYF.

This clone was observed a few times. The chain couples TRBV18 to TRBJ2-7, with TRBD1 matching 8 bases. This CDR3 contains 15 residues. Trimming removed 0 bases from V and 5 bases from J; junction bases left unmatched: 6. The germline V gene has CDR1 KGHSH and CDR2 LQKENI. The CDR3 region is CASSPPRTGWNEQYV. The DNA of the CDR3 is TGTGCCAGCTCACCACCTAGGACAGGGTGGAACGAGCAGTACGTC.

The chain's CDR3 is CASRQGVTGELFF. The DNA for the CDR3 is TGTGCCAGCAGACAAGGGGTCACCGGGGAGCTGTTTTTT. The V call is TRBV6-5, the J call TRBJ2-2; possible D gene TRBD1, 5 bases. The V and J ends lost 6 bases and 4 bases respectively, with 9 bases between them. The CDR3 is 13 residues long. CDR1 and CDR2 from the germline V gene are MNHEY and SVGAGI.

This clone has just one count. The J gene is TRBJ1-4, the V gene TRBV25-1; D is perhaps TRBD1 (5 bases). The CDR3 has 14 residues. Germline CDR1 reads MGHDK; CDR2 reads SYGVNS. Between the trimmed V and J ends, which lost 3 bases and 8 bases, there was a span of 13 bases. The CDR3 protein is CASSEYQGDEKLFF. The CDR3 nucleotides are TGTGCCAGCAGTGAGTACCAGGGTGACGAAAAACTGTTTTTT. The entire variable domain, with the rest obtained from reference TRBV25-1 and TRBJ1-4, is as follows: EADIYQTPRYLVIGTGKKITLECSQTMGHDKMYWYQQDPGMELHLIHYSYGVNSTEKGDLSSESTVSRIRTEHFPLTLESARPSHTSQYLCASSEYQGDEKLFFGSGTQLSVL.

V gene TRBV29-1 combines with J gene TRBJ2-3; tentative D call: TRBD1 (5 bases). Germline V gene data show CDR1 as SQVTM and CDR2 as ANQGSEA. Between the trimmed V and J ends, which lost 8 bases and 2 bases, there was a span of 11 bases. The CDR3 is made up of 12 amino acids. CDR3 in amino acids: CSIGAFTDTQYF. CDR3 nucleotide sequence: TGCAGCATTGGGGCCTTCACAGATACGCAGTATTTT.

This rearrangement joins TRBV6-2 or TRBV6-3 to TRBJ1-1; TRBD1 aligns across 10 bases. The V gene's germline CDR1 is MNHEY and CDR2 SVGEGT. J lost 0 bases, V lost 5 bases, and 6 bases had no gene match. There are 16 residues in the CDR3. The CDR3 reads CASSQGQGSMNTEAFF. For the CDR3, the DNA is TGTGCCAGCAGTCAGGGACAGGGGTCGATGAACACTGAAGCTTTCTTT.

The J gene is TRBJ1-2, the V gene TRBV30, with D possibly TRBD1 on 6 matching bases. CDR1 GTSNPN and CDR2 SVGIG come from the germline V gene (reference sequence). Trimming took off 0 bases at V and 4 bases at J, with 21 bases between the two ends. The CDR3 totals 17 residues. In DNA, the CDR3 is TGTGCCTGGAGTGTACGTCGTCGGGGACACCACCTCTATGGCTACACCTTC. Protein product: CAWSVRRRGHHLYGYTF. Complete variable domain (other parts from reference TRBV30 and TRBJ1-2): SQTIHQWPATLVQPVGSPLSLECTVEGTSNPNLYWYRQAAGRGLQLLFYSVGIGQISSEVPQNLSASRPQDRQFILSSKKLLLSDSGFYLCAWSVRRRGHHLYGYTFGSGTRLTVV.

The rearrangement links TRBV24-1 to TRBJ2-1, with unresolved D. This CDR3 has 13 amino acids. Between the trimmed V and J ends, which lost 9 bases and 7 bases, there was a span of 15 bases. From germline, CDR1 is KGHDR and CDR2 SFDVKD. The CDR3 nucleotides are TGTGCCACCTCCCGAGGTATCGGGAATGAGCAGTTCTTC. Translated: CATSRGIGNEQFF.

The chain recombines TRBV6-6 with TRBJ2-6; 7 bases fit TRBD2. The CDR3 runs to 16 residues. V shed 6 bases and J 2 bases; nucleotides not matched to a gene: 7. Germline V gene lookup returns CDR1 MNHNY and CDR2 SVGAGI (reference sequence). The CDR3, as DNA: TGTGCCAGCAGAGAACCCACTAGCGCTGGGGCCAACGTCCTGACTTTC. As protein: CASREPTSAGANVLTF.

The rearrangement joins TRBV9 to TRBJ2-2, with 9 nucleotides matching TRBD1. The CDR3 contains 16 residues. J gave up 6 bases and V 3 bases, and 9 bases lay outside the gene matches. Per germline, CDR1 SGDLS and CDR2 YYNGEE. The CDR3 is CASSARQGGNAGELFF. In DNA, the CDR3 is TGTGCCAGCAGCGCCCGACAGGGGGGTAACGCCGGGGAGCTGTTTTTT. The entire variable domain, with the rest obtained from reference TRBV9 and TRBJ2-2, is as follows: DSGVTQTPKHLITATGQRVTLRCSPRSGDLSVYWYQQSLDQGLQFLIQYYNGEERAKGNILERFSAQQFPDLHSELNLSSLELGDSALYFCASSARQGGNAGELFFGEGSRLTVL.